The 25 T cell receptor beta chains presented below share a single source sample, sequenced in a study of blood T cell repertoires in COVID-19. TCRdb's table, derived via immunoSEQ multiplex PCR, lists solely in-frame clones and lacks some. The sample yields 150,000 to 200,000 clones, around 86% seen once. What was sequenced was peripheral blood. The receptors come from a man between 18 and 35 years old with acute or convalescent COVID-19.

The rearrangement uses TRBV6-5 and TRBJ2-7; D may be TRBD2 (5 bases). Per germline, CDR1 MNHEY and CDR2 SVGAGI. Trimming left V 0 bases short and J 2 bases short, with 8 bases between. The CDR3 is made up of 14 amino acids. The CDR3 region has the DNA TGTGCCAGCAGTTACTCTCGGGAAACCTACGAGCAGTACTTC. Its translation: CASSYSRETYEQYF.

This chain connects TRBV4-2 to TRBJ2-2, with D perhaps TRBD2 (5 bases). CDR3 length: 17 amino acids. Germline V gene data show CDR1 as LGHNA and CDR2 as YNFKEQ. Trimming pared 0 bases from V and 6 bases from J, leaving 17 bases between. The CDR3 bases are TGTGCCAGCAGCCAAGATCGCACGGGGTCGGGATCCGGGGAGCTGTTTTTT. It codes for CASSQDRTGSGSGELFF.

This chain links TRBV2 with TRBJ2-3; tentatively, D is TRBD1 (6 bases). In germline, CDR1 is SNHLY, CDR2 FYNNEI. CDR3 length: 14 residues. V shed 11 bases and J shed 2 bases, with 17 bases lying between them. CDR3 sequence (DNA): TGTGCCCTAAAACCGGGACAAAACACAGATACGCAGTATTTT. It codes for CALKPGQNTDTQYF.

V is TRBV19 and J is TRBJ2-5, with 8 bases identical to TRBD1. The CDR3 has 13 residues. CDR1 LNHDA and CDR2 SQIVND come from the germline V gene (reference sequence). The ends lost 10 bases at V and 5 bases at J; junction bases unmatched: 9. The CDR3 bases are TGTGCCACCCGAGGACAGGGTCGTGAGACCCAGTACTTC. Residues: CATRGQGRETQYF.

CDR3 loop: CASRDINTEAFF. DNA for the CDR3: TGCGCCAGCAGGGACATCAACACTGAAGCTTTCTTT. The chain carries TRBV5-1 and TRBJ1-1, with D perhaps matching TRBD1 (5 bases). The germline V and J ends were trimmed by 5 bases and 2 bases, with 7 bases remaining between them. The CDR3 is 12 residues long. Germline values: CDR1 SGHRS, CDR2 YFSETQ.

In regard to this clone: The sample holds other DNA sequences that translate to the same CDR3. The chain has TRBV19 and TRBJ2-5, with 8 bases fitting TRBD1. Germline lookup yields CDR1 LNHDA and CDR2 SQIVND (reference sequence). The CDR3 sequence is 13 residues long. With 6 bases clipped from V and 3 bases from J, the junction kept 3 bases outside the gene matches. The CDR3 DNA is TGTGCCAGTAGGCCGGACAGGGAAGAGACCCAGTACTTC. It specifies CASRPDREETQYF.

V and J are TRBV7-9 and TRBJ1-5, with TRBD1 matching 7 bases. The ends lost 6 bases at V and 4 bases at J; junction bases unmatched: 6. Germline values: CDR1 SEHNR, CDR2 FQNEAQ (reference sequence). The CDR3 is 14 residues long. The CDR3 region is CASSLTGVNQPQHF. The CDR3 DNA is TGTGCCAGCAGTCTAACAGGGGTAAATCAGCCCCAGCATTTT.

This rearrangement joins TRBV30 to TRBJ1-5; no definite D call. V was clipped by 0 bases and J by 9 bases, with 12 bases between them. This CDR3 is built from 13 residues. Germline V gives CDR1 GTSNPN, CDR2 SVGIG (reference sequence). CDR3 bases: TGTGCCTGGAGTGTGGGCTCGGAGGCGCCCCAGCATTTT. Protein sequence: CAWSVGSEAPQHF.

The rearrangement links TRBV7-6 to TRBJ2-5; 8 nucleotides match TRBD1. Germline values: CDR1 SGHVS, CDR2 FNYEAQ. Trimming removed 5 bases from V and 0 bases from J; junction bases left unmatched: 11. The length of the CDR3 is 17 residues. The DNA of the CDR3 is TGTGCCAGCAGCAGAGGGGGGACAGGAATGTACCAAGAGACCCAGTACTTC. Its protein is CASSRGGTGMYQETQYF.

The gene calls are TRBV7-3 and TRBJ1-6; the match to TRBD1 covers 8 bases. V trimming: 4 bases; J trimming: 5 bases; junction bases outside the gene matches: 4. The CDR3 loop spans 15 amino acids. Germline loops: CDR1 SGHTA, CDR2 FQGTGA. The CDR3 is CASSSTTGDNSPLHF. DNA for the CDR3: TGTGCCAGCAGCTCAACGACAGGGGATAATTCACCCCTCCACTTT.

The rearrangement links TRBV19 to TRBJ1-1; perhaps TRBD1 as D (6 bases). The V end was cut by 5 bases, the J end by 4 bases, with 14 bases between. The CDR3 has 14 amino acids. The germline gives CDR1 LNHDA, CDR2 SQIVND (reference sequence). The CDR3 spells CASSPPGGPTEAFF. CDR3 DNA sequence: TGTGCCAGTAGTCCGCCGGGGGGGCCCACTGAAGCTTTCTTT. Looking up the rest from reference TRBV19 and TRBJ1-1 gives the full variable domain: DGGITQSPKYLFRKEGQNVTLSCEQNLNHDAMYWYRQDPGQGLRLIYYSQIVNDFQKGDIAEGYSVSREKKESFPLTVTSAQKNPTAFYLCASSPPGGPTEAFFGQGTRLTVV.

This clone has a handful of counts. The rearrangement joins TRBV5-5 to TRBJ1-1, with TRBD1 identical over 10 bases. With V trimmed by 5 bases and J by 5 bases, 9 bases remained unmatched. The CDR3 extends over 15 amino acids. The germline gives CDR1 SGHKS, CDR2 YYEKEE (reference sequence). The CDR3 loop reads CASRRQGALVTEAFF. The CDR3 nucleotides read TGTGCCAGCAGAAGACAGGGGGCACTGGTTACTGAAGCTTTCTTT.

The chain joins TRBV7-8 to TRBJ2-1; possible D gene TRBD2, 5 bases. CDR3 length equals 17 residues. Deletions cut 1 base from V and 0 bases from J, with 13 bases between. Germline CDR1 SGHVS, CDR2 FQNEAQ. The CDR3 reads CASSLVGVVSSYNEQFF. In DNA, the CDR3 is TGTGCCAGCAGCTTAGTCGGGGTCGTTAGCTCCTACAATGAGCAGTTCTTC.

The chain has TRBV2 and TRBJ1-5; 9 bases are shared with TRBD1. The germline V gene has CDR1 SNHLY and CDR2 FYNNEI. V shed 6 bases and J 6 bases; nucleotides not matched to a gene: 12. There are 16 residues in the CDR3. The CDR3 is CASRKRQGETSQPQHF. For the CDR3, the DNA is TGTGCCAGCAGGAAAAGACAGGGGGAGACAAGTCAGCCCCAGCATTTT.

The chain links TRBV5-6 to TRBJ2-1; 7 nucleotides line up with TRBD2. V shed 2 bases, J shed 0 bases, and the junction held 2 bases outside the gene matches. This CDR3 comprises 15 residues. Germline V gene lookup returns CDR1 SGHDT and CDR2 YYEEEE. This CDR3 reads CASSFERGSYNEQFF. DNA of the CDR3: TGTGCCAGCAGCTTCGAGCGGGGCTCCTACAATGAGCAGTTCTTC.

The V call is TRBV30, the J call TRBJ1-3; 7 positions agree with TRBD1. The CDR3 extends over 15 amino acids. Germline lookup yields CDR1 GTSNPN and CDR2 SVGIG (reference sequence). Trimming at V came to 5 bases and at J to 0 bases, leaving 7 bases not matched to a gene. The CDR3 DNA reads TGTGCCTGGTCCACAGGGGTCCTCTCTGGAAACACCATATATTTT. It is translated as CAWSTGVLSGNTIYF.

The chain has TRBV27 and TRBJ1-4; 7 nucleotides match TRBD1. CDR3 size: 14 residues. The J segment lost 4 bases and the V segment lost 6 bases, leaving 5 bases of the junction unmatched. Germline-derived CDR1 and CDR2 are MNHEY and SMNVEV (reference sequence). CDR3 DNA sequence: TGTGCCAGCAGCGGGACAGCCTATAATGAAAAACTGTTTTTT. Residues: CASSGTAYNEKLFF.

The chain joins TRBV11-2 to TRBJ2-7; 9 bases match TRBD1. The CDR3 totals 14 residues. The V gene's germline CDR1 is SGHAT and CDR2 FQNNGV. J lost 1 base, V lost 7 bases, and 5 bases had no gene match. Here the CDR3 reads CASTPQGASYEQYF. In DNA form, the CDR3 reads TGTGCCAGCACGCCACAGGGGGCATCCTACGAGCAGTACTTC. Complete variable domain (other parts from reference TRBV11-2 and TRBJ2-7): EAGVAQSPRYKIIEKRQSVAFWCNPISGHATLYWYQQILGQGPKLLIQFQNNGVVDDSQLPKDRFSAERLKGVDSTLKIQPAKLEDSAVYLCASTPQGASYEQYFGPGTRLTVT.

The chain is built from TRBV6-5 and TRBJ2-7; 8 bases are a match to TRBD1. Trimming took 6 bases from V and 3 from J; bases not matched to a gene: 4. The CDR3 length is 13 residues. CDR1 and CDR2 from the germline V gene are MNHEY and SVGAGI. The CDR3 DNA reads as TGTGCCAGCAGGTGGACAGGGAACTACGAGCAGTACGTC. This encodes CASRWTGNYEQYV.

The J gene is TRBJ1-1, the V gene TRBV10-3, with D maybe TRBD1 (6 bases). V was pared by 5 bases and J by 1 base, with 23 bases between. Germline V gene data show CDR1 as ENHRY and CDR2 as SYGVKD. The CDR3 covers 18 residues. In DNA form, the CDR3 reads TGTGCCATCAGTTCTCCTACAGGGAGCAACAATCCGAACACTGAAGCTTTCTTT. This gives the protein CAISSPTGSNNPNTEAFF.

The chain carries TRBV7-3 and TRBJ2-1, with D perhaps matching TRBD1 (5 bases). Germline CDR1 reads SGHTA; CDR2 reads FQGTGA. V was cut by 1 base and J by 1 base, with 8 bases left in between. CDR3 size: 15 residues. CDR3 region: CASSLSRVSYNEQFF. CDR3 coding DNA: TGTGCCAGCAGCTTAAGCAGGGTATCCTACAATGAGCAGTTCTTC.

This rearrangement joins TRBV6-6 to TRBJ1-1, with D unclear. The CDR3 consists of 13 residues. Trimming removed 2 bases from V and 0 bases from J, with 4 bases in between. In germline, CDR1 is MNHNY, CDR2 SVGAGI (reference sequence). This CDR3 is CASSYIVNTEAFF. In DNA form, the CDR3 reads TGTGCCAGCAGTTACATAGTGAACACTGAAGCTTTCTTT.

This chain joins TRBV5-5 and TRBJ1-1; TRBD1 agrees at 8 bases. The CDR3 sequence is 16 residues long. With V trimmed by 4 bases and J by 0 bases, 8 bases remained unmatched. CDR1 and CDR2 (germline): SGHKS, YYEKEE (reference sequence). The CDR3 loop reads CASSLKQGGMNTEAFF. Written as DNA, the CDR3 is TGTGCCAGCAGCCTCAAACAGGGGGGCATGAACACTGAAGCTTTCTTT.

The chain employs TRBV5-4 and TRBJ1-4, with D unclear. V lost 4 bases and J lost 0, with 10 bases in between. The CDR3 consists of 15 residues. Germline CDR1 is SGHNT and CDR2 is YYREEE (reference sequence). The CDR3 DNA sequence: TGTGCCAGCAGCGCCAAATCAGCAACTAATGAAAAACTGTTTTTT. Translating gives CASSAKSATNEKLFF.

The chain joins TRBV28 to TRBJ1-4; maybe TRBD1 (6 bases). The length of the CDR3 is 15 residues. CDR1 is MDHEN and CDR2 is SYDVKM in the germline V gene. Trimming shortened V by 5 bases and J by 8 bases, and 18 bases separated the two germline ends. CDR3 bases: TGTGCCAGCAGTCCGACAGGTTATGTAGAAGAAAAACTGTTTTTT. Protein: CASSPTGYVEEKLFF.